This T cell receptor beta chain was found in a study of blood T cell repertoires in COVID-19. Study in general: Acute and convalescent COVID-19 specimens originated in the United States, Italy and Spain. T cells, B-cell-depleted T cells, or PBMCs provided the cDNA or gDNA that served as material.

The ends lost 4 bases at V and 1 base at J; junction bases unmatched: 9. Germline CDR1 is ENHRY and CDR2 is SYGVKD. The CDR3 is 17 residues long. How the authors handled the data: The authors estimated nucleated cell counts from reference gene primer amplification. This table comes from immunoSEQ multiplex PCR, and its TCRdb copy is limited to in-frame clones, with some not included. Clonal size and the V and J genes are those of that table, whereas D and trimming came from the DNA. The table shows roughly 55,000 clones, with 65% to 80% occurring only once. Specimen: peripheral blood. This TCR was sampled from a human donor with active or convalescent COVID-19. The donor label of this sample is uncertain. The chain has TRBV10-3 and TRBJ2-3; 9 nucleotides align to TRBD2. The CDR3 DNA sequence: TGTGCCATCAGTGTGAAGTTAGGCGGGAGGGGCACAGATACGCAGTATTTT. Protein: CAISVKLGGRGTDTQYF.